The rows below give T cell receptor beta chains drawn from one sample of a study of blood T cell repertoires in COVID-19. Assay used: immunoSEQ multiplex PCR; TCRdb lists only in-frame clones, some missing. The sample has a few hundred thousand clones; roughly 87% are singletons. Sample: peripheral blood. The source is a woman aged 60-75 years with COVID-19, enrolled during active disease. CDR3s include the opening cysteine and the closing phenylalanine or tryptophan. A D gene is named only where the DNA matches it firmly. Not all rows give a size; the values are once, few, many and, for expanded clones, a class.

D	V	J	size	CDR3	DNA
TRBD1	TRBV4-1	TRBJ2-3	once	CASSLRGTDTQYF	TGCGCCAGCAGCCTCAGGGGGACAGATACGCAGTATTTT
NA	TRBV29-1	TRBJ1-1	NA	CSVYRVRNTEAFF	TGCAGCGTTTACAGGGTTAGGAACACTGAAGCTTTCTTT
TRBD1	TRBV2	TRBJ1-2	NA	CASRNPGTGNGYTF	TGTGCCAGCAGAAACCCCGGGACAGGGAACGGCTACACCTTC
TRBD2	TRBV29-1	TRBJ2-5	NA	CSVLGRLAGRETQYF	TGCAGCGTCCTCGGGCGACTAGCGGGGCGAGAGACCCAGTACTTC
TRBD1	TRBV28	TRBJ1-2	NA	CASSPTGVSGYTF	TGTGCCAGCAGTCCCACAGGGGTTTCTGGCTACACCTTC
NA	TRBV4-2	TRBJ1-4	NA	CASSQAAFNEKLFF	TGTGCCAGCAGCCAAGCTGCGTTTAATGAAAAACTGTTTTTT
NA	TRBV7-9	TRBJ2-3	NA	CASSPADKLTLSTDTQYF	TGTGCCAGCAGCCCGGCGGACAAACTAACCCTTAGCACAGATACGCAGTATTTT
NA	TRBV6-5	TRBJ1-3	NA	CASTDTGLSGNTIYF	TGTGCCAGCACCGACACAGGCCTCTCTGGAAACACCATATATTTT
NA	TRBV4-1	TRBJ1-5	NA	CASSQDRGPNQPQHF	TGCGCCAGCAGCCAAGACAGGGGACCCAATCAGCCCCAGCATTTT
TRBD1	TRBV12-5	TRBJ1-2	few	CASGFSVQSGGAGANYGYTF	TGTGCTAGTGGTTTCTCCGTTCAATCAGGGGGCGCGGGGGCTAACTATGGCTACACCTTC
NA	TRBV14	TRBJ2-3	NA	CASSPSYIPTDTQYF	TGTGCCAGCAGCCCCTCTTACATCCCCACAGATACGCAGTATTTT
NA	TRBV5-1	TRBJ2-3	NA	CASSLAGRSSTDTQYF	TGCGCCAGCAGCTTGGCGGGTAGATCTAGCACAGATACGCAGTATTTT
TRBD1	TRBV9	TRBJ1-2	NA	CASSVAGTDDGYTF	TGTGCCAGCAGCGTGGCCGGGACAGACGATGGCTACACCTTC
TRBD1	TRBV28	TRBJ1-1	NA	CASISGQATEAFF	TGTGCCAGCATCTCCGGACAGGCCACTGAAGCTTTCTTT
NA	TRBV4-1	TRBJ1-5	NA	CASSQVTAVGNQPQHF	TGCGCCAGCAGCCAGGTGACTGCCGTGGGCAATCAGCCCCAGCATTTT
TRBD1	TRBV28	TRBJ1-1	once	CASGTGFQAFF	TGTGCCAGCGGGACAGGGTTTCAAGCTTTCTTT
NA	TRBV6-5	TRBJ2-7	NA	CASSYFGGITSYEQYF	TGTGCCAGCAGTTACTTCGGGGGAATTACCTCCTACGAGCAGTACTTC
NA	TRBV15	TRBJ1-5	NA	CATSRGLREGNQPQHF	TGTGCCACCAGCCGGGGGTTAAGGGAGGGCAATCAGCCCCAGCATTTT
TRBD1	TRBV14	TRBJ2-1	NA	CASSQGGQGPKQFF	TGTGCCAGCAGCCAAGGGGGACAGGGACCCAAGCAGTTCTTC
NA	TRBV3-1/TRBV3-2	TRBJ1-5	NA	CASSHLSNQPQHF	TGTGCCAGCAGCCACCTTAGCAATCAGCCCCAGCATTTT
TRBD1	TRBV29-1	TRBJ1-1	NA	CSVRGGTGFMNTEAFF	TGCAGCGTTCGGGGGGGGACAGGGTTCATGAACACTGAAGCTTTCTTT
NA	TRBV3-1/TRBV3-2	TRBJ2-5	NA	CASSQDFRWETQYF	TGTGCCAGCAGCCAAGACTTCCGGTGGGAGACCCAGTACTTC
NA	TRBV2	TRBJ1-2	once	CASSPTGFMYGYTF	TGTGCCAGCAGTCCAACAGGGTTTATGTATGGCTACACCTTC
TRBD2	TRBV4-1	TRBJ2-7	few	CASSHASGGPTYEQYF	TGCGCCAGCAGCCATGCTAGCGGGGGTCCCACCTACGAGCAGTACTTC
NA	TRBV27	TRBJ1-5	NA	CASSPQGSNQPQHF	TGTGCCAGCAGTCCACAGGGAAGCAATCAGCCCCAGCATTTT
NA	TRBV25-1	TRBJ2-7	NA	CASSYTYGKQYF	TGTGCCAGCAGTTACACCTACGGGAAGCAGTACTTC
TRBD1	TRBV5-1	TRBJ2-7	few	CASSLLSGGEQYF	TGCGCCAGCAGCTTGCTGTCAGGGGGCGAGCAGTACTTC
TRBD2	TRBV3-1/TRBV3-2	TRBJ2-2	NA	CASSQGGGAAGELFF	TGTGCCAGCAGCCAAGGCGGGGGGGCCGCCGGGGAGCTGTTTTTT
TRBD1	TRBV3-1/TRBV3-2	TRBJ1-4	NA	CASSPLGAGGYEKLFF	TGTGCCAGCAGCCCCCTCGGAGCAGGGGGATATGAAAAACTGTTTTTT
TRBD2	TRBV9	TRBJ2-7	NA	CASSPRGSGGSSYEQYF	TGTGCCAGCAGCCCCCGGGGGAGCGGGGGGTCTTCCTACGAGCAGTACTTC
NA	TRBV7-3	TRBJ2-1	NA	CASSLNGAAEEQFF	TGTGCCAGCAGCTTAAATGGGGCGGCCGAGGAGCAGTTCTTC